This T cell receptor beta chain was found in a study of OX40 agonist ivuxolimab in advanced cancers. This clone occurred once. Assay: immunoSEQ multiplex PCR; the TCRdb copy retains only in-frame clones and omits some. Of around 29,000 clones listed, around 87% are singletons. The CDR3 is 16 amino acids. The V and J ends lost 3 bases and 2 bases respectively, with 15 bases between them. CDR1 SGHAT and CDR2 FQNNGV come from the germline V gene. The input for sequencing was CD4+ or CD8+ T cells sorted from blood, taken in a trial of the OX40 agonist ivuxolimab. This clonotype was sampled from an adult with an advanced solid tumor such as melanoma, head and neck, liver or kidney cancer. V gene TRBV11-2 combines with J gene TRBJ2-3, with D tentatively TRBD2 (5 bases). In DNA, the CDR3 is TGTGCCAGCAGCTTCTTTAAAGGGAGCGACACAGATACGCAGTATTTT. Its protein is CASSFFKGSDTDTQYF.